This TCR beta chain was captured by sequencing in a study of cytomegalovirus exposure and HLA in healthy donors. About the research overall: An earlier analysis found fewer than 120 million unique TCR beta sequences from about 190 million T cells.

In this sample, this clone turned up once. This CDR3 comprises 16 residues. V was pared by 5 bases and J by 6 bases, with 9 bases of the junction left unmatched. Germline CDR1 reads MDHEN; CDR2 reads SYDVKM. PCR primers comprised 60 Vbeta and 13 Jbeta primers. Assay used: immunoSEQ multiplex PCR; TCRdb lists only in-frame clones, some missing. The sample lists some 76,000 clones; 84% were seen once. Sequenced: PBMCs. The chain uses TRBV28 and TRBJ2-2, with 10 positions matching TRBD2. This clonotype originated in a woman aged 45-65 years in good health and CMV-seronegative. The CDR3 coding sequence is TGTGCCAGCAGTCCTGCTAGCGGGAGTCCCCCCGGGGAGCTGTTTTTT. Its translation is CASSPASGSPPGELFF.